Following are 22 T cell receptor beta chains from one sample sequenced in a study of T cell responses to AZD1222 COVID-19 vaccine. Data came from immunoSEQ multiplex PCR; TCRdb stores just in-frame clones and leaves some out. This table has about 160,000 clones, roughly 94% appearing once. Sequencing was performed on peripheral blood, taken on day 0 of MenACWY control vaccination. The receptors were sampled from an adult in good health.

The CDR3 coding sequence is TGTGCCAGCAGCTTTACTAGCGCCAGAGTCGGGGAGCTGTTTTTT. It yields the protein CASSFTSARVGELFF. The genes are TRBV11-3 and TRBJ2-2; the match to TRBD2 covers 7 bases. Germline loops: CDR1 SGHNT, CDR2 YENEEA. The CDR3 has 15 amino acids. Trimming cost V 3 bases and J 7 bases; bases outside gene matches: 8. The full variable domain, in which reference TRBV11-3 and TRBJ2-2 provide the parts outside the CDR3, is EAGVVQSPRYKIIEKKQPVAFWCNPISGHNTLYWYLQNLGQGPELLIRYENEEAVDDSQLPKDRFSAERLKGVDSTLKIQPAELGDSAVYLCASSFTSARVGELFFGEGSRLTVL.

CDR3 nucleotides: TGTGCCAGTAGCCCAGGATTACATTTT. It codes for CASSPGLHF. The chain employs TRBV19 and TRBJ1-5; D ambiguous. V was pared by 6 bases and J by 16 bases, with 10 bases between. The CDR3 runs 9 residues. Germline CDR1 is LNHDA and CDR2 is SQIVND (reference sequence).

The CDR3 DNA sequence: TGCGCCAGCAGCGGTGACGCGTTCTACGAGCAGTACTTC. It yields the protein CASSGDAFYEQYF. The chain employs TRBV5-1 and TRBJ2-7; D is ambiguous. The CDR3 is 13 amino acids. V lost 4 bases, J lost 3 bases, and 11 bases lay in between. CDR1 SGHRS and CDR2 YFSETQ come from the germline V gene. The full variable domain, its missing parts supplied by reference TRBV5-1 and TRBJ2-7, is KAGVTQTPRYLIKTRGQQVTLSCSPISGHRSVSWYQQTPGQGLQFLFEYFSETQRNKGNFPGRFSGRQFSNSRSEMNVSTLELGDSALYLCASSGDAFYEQYFGPGTRLTVT.

The J gene is TRBJ1-5, the V gene TRBV7-9, with a weak D call TRBD1 (5 bases). V was cut by 4 bases and J by 0 bases, with 7 bases left in between. The length of the CDR3 is 14 residues. Germline-derived CDR1 and CDR2 are SEHNR and FQNEAQ (reference sequence). The CDR3 region is CASSSDSSNQPQHF. The CDR3 nucleotides read TGTGCCAGCAGCTCTGACAGTAGCAATCAGCCCCAGCATTTT.

V gene TRBV4-3 combines with J gene TRBJ2-1, with 8 bases matching TRBD2. Germline V gene sequence: CDR1 LGHNA, CDR2 YSLEER. The CDR3 is 17 amino acids. After removal of 4 bases from V and 0 bases from J, the junction contained 8 bases not matched to a gene. CDR3 region: CASSPLQSGSSYNEQFF. Written as DNA, the CDR3 is TGCGCCAGCAGCCCCTTACAAAGCGGGAGCTCCTACAATGAGCAGTTCTTC.

The rearrangement links TRBV19 to TRBJ2-4, with 7 bases fitting TRBD2. The germline gives CDR1 LNHDA, CDR2 SQIVND (reference sequence). Trimming at V came to 0 bases and at J to 0 bases, leaving 5 bases not matched to a gene. The length of the CDR3 is 17 residues. The CDR3 here is CASSIEGGSLAKNIQYF. The CDR3 DNA is TGTGCCAGTAGTATAGAGGGCGGGAGCTTAGCCAAAAACATTCAGTACTTC. Filled out from reference TRBV19 and TRBJ2-4, the complete variable domain reads DGGITQSPKYLFRKEGQNVTLSCEQNLNHDAMYWYRQDPGQGLRLIYYSQIVNDFQKGDIAEGYSVSREKKESFPLTVTSAQKNPTAFYLCASSIEGGSLAKNIQYFGAGTRLSVL.

The chain has TRBV29-1 and TRBJ1-2, with D uncertain. This CDR3 has 12 residues. CDR1 is SQVTM and CDR2 is ANQGSEA in the germline V gene. The V end was cut by 2 bases, the J end by 4 bases, with 8 bases between. The CDR3 nucleotides are TGCAGCGTTGAAAAAGACATCTATGGCTACACCTTC. This translates into CSVEKDIYGYTF.

The V and J genes are TRBV5-1 and TRBJ1-2, with TRBD1 as a possible D gene (6 bases). The CDR3 contains 14 residues. The V end was cut by 5 bases, the J end by 7 bases, with 18 bases between. Germline lookup yields CDR1 SGHRS and CDR2 YFSETQ. CDR3 in amino acids: CASRWGLGAAGYTF. Written as DNA, the CDR3 is TGCGCCAGCAGATGGGGGTTGGGGGCCGCTGGCTACACCTTC.

The chain links TRBV11-2 to TRBJ2-6; perhaps D is TRBD1 or TRBD2 (5 bases each). The germline gives CDR1 SGHAT, CDR2 FQNNGV. V was shortened by 3 bases and J by 3 bases, with 9 bases between the two germline ends. The CDR3 is 15 amino acids. The CDR3 DNA sequence: TGTGCCAGCAGCTTCAGAGGGGTTGGGGCCAACGTCCTGACTTTC. As protein: CASSFRGVGANVLTF.

V and J are TRBV5-6 and TRBJ2-7; D ambiguous. Germline values: CDR1 SGHDT, CDR2 YYEEEE. This CDR3 comprises 11 residues. Trimming took off 3 bases at V and 2 bases at J, with 3 bases between the two ends. CDR3 amino acids: CASSSAYEQYF. The CDR3 bases are TGTGCCAGCAGCTCGGCCTACGAGCAGTACTTC.

The CDR3 bases are TGCGCCAGCAGCGTTACTAGCGGGAGGGTGTACGAGCAGTACTTC. It is translated as CASSVTSGRVYEQYF. The rearrangement links TRBV5-1 to TRBJ2-7; 13 bases align to TRBD2. V lost 4 bases and J lost 4; bases outside the gene matches: 5. Germline V gene lookup returns CDR1 SGHRS and CDR2 YFSETQ. The CDR3 runs 15 residues.

J is TRBJ1-1 and V is TRBV2, with D perhaps matching TRBD1 (6 bases). The CDR3 has 13 residues. Germline assignment: CDR1 SNHLY and CDR2 FYNNEI. Trimming cost V 8 bases and J 3 bases, with 13 bases left between them. The CDR3 region has the DNA TGTGCCAGCGGGGGCTTGTCCCACACTGAAGCTTTCTTT. This sequence encodes CASGGLSHTEAFF.

The genes are TRBV21-1 and TRBJ1-5. TRBV21-1 represents a pseudogene. CDR3 length: 15 amino acids. CDR3 sequence: CASSSRNISNQPQHF. The CDR3 DNA reads TGTGCCAGCTCTTCAAGGAACATTAGCAATCAGCCCCAGCATTTT.

The rearrangement links TRBV12-5 to TRBJ2-1, with 7 nucleotides matching TRBD2. This CDR3 is 15 amino acids long. The germline CDR1 and CDR2 sequences are LGHNT and FRNRAP. The junction had 9 bases not matched to a gene; V was cut back by 4 bases and J by 6 bases. The CDR3 DNA reads as TGTGCTAGTGGTTGGGGAGGGGCAGGGATCAATGAGCAGTTCTTC. Translated: CASGWGGAGINEQFF.

This clone appeared a single time. V usage is TRBV27 and J usage is TRBJ2-3; TRBD1 or TRBD2 may be the D gene (5 bases each). Trimming removed 1 base from V and 5 bases from J, with 16 bases in between. The germline V gene encodes CDR1 MNHEY and CDR2 SMNVEV (reference sequence). The CDR3 spans 16 residues. CDR3 bases: TGTGCCAGCAGTTTATTAACGGGGCAGGGCAAAGATACGCAGTATTTT. It specifies CASSLLTGQGKDTQYF.

V gene TRBV19 combines with J gene TRBJ2-2; the D gene could be TRBD1 or TRBD2 (6 bases each). The V gene's germline CDR1 is LNHDA and CDR2 SQIVND (reference sequence). The V and J ends lost 3 bases and 2 bases respectively, with 10 bases between them. The CDR3 covers 15 residues. In nucleotides, the CDR3 is TGTGCCAGTAGTATCCAGGGGACTAACACCGGGGAGCTGTTTTTT. This sequence encodes CASSIQGTNTGELFF.

This chain joins TRBV11-3 and TRBJ2-5; D uncertain. V was clipped by 5 bases and J by 5 bases, with 18 bases between them. Germline lookup yields CDR1 SGHNT and CDR2 YENEEA. This CDR3 has 15 amino acids. The CDR3: CASSLPAHDGETQYF. The CDR3 nucleotides are TGTGCCAGCAGCCTCCCGGCACATGATGGGGAGACCCAGTACTTC.

The genes are TRBV10-2 and TRBJ1-2; TRBD1 agrees at 7 bases. This CDR3 spans 14 amino acids. Losses at the gene ends were 5 bases for V and 3 bases for J; bases not matched to a gene: 6. Germline-derived CDR1 and CDR2 are WSHSY and SAAADI. CDR3 sequence (DNA): TGCGCCAGCAGTTCGACAGGGCGCGACTATGGCTACACCTTC. It codes for CASSSTGRDYGYTF.

This sequence joins TRBV28 and TRBJ1-2; D unclear. Trimming removed 10 bases at V and 11 bases at J, with 17 bases between. CDR1 is MDHEN and CDR2 is SYDVKM in the germline V gene. There are 11 residues in the CDR3. CDR3 nucleotides: TGTGCCATCCACAATTCCATTGGGTACACCTTC. This codes for CAIHNSIGYTF.

The chain links TRBV10-3 to TRBJ1-2, with 11 bases aligning to TRBD1. The trim removed 0 bases at V and 7 bases at J, leaving 7 bases unmatched. The CDR3 covers 16 residues. Per germline, CDR1 ENHRY and CDR2 SYGVKD. CDR3 region: CAISESTRTGGGGYTF. The CDR3 DNA is TGTGCCATCAGTGAGTCGACCAGGACAGGGGGCGGTGGCTACACCTTC.

The rearrangement joins TRBV7-3 to TRBJ2-1; possibly TRBD2 for D (5 bases). Trimming took 5 bases from V and 9 from J, leaving 14 bases between them. CDR1 is SGHTA and CDR2 is FQGTGA in the germline V gene. The CDR3 has 13 amino acids. CDR3 amino acids: CASSQARELEQFF. Written as DNA, the CDR3 is TGTGCCAGCAGCCAAGCCCGGGAACTTGAGCAGTTCTTC.

This CDR3 reads CAWNSGLAHHRNEQFF. The CDR3 bases are TGTGCCTGGAACTCTGGACTAGCACACCATCGAAATGAGCAGTTCTTC. The rearrangement joins TRBV30 to TRBJ2-1; 8 bases line up with TRBD2. Germline V gene sequence: CDR1 GTSNPN, CDR2 SVGIG (reference sequence). V was pared by 4 bases and J by 7 bases, with 15 bases of the junction left unmatched. CDR3 length: 16 amino acids.